The source of this TCR beta chain is a study of metastatic and nonmetastatic thyroid tumors. Thyroid surgery took place with no prior treatment in any patient. This clone has ten or more counts. A read error may be the cause here, since a much bigger clone is one base away. Likely a read error: the CDR3 ends without its conserved phenylalanine or tryptophan. Original processing notes: CDR3 was compared across clinicopathological groups, and the resulting differences were used to build a distant-metastasis classifier for papillary thyroid cancer. TCRdb re-called the PCR reads via MiXCR. The V and J calls were not made by the authors but by TCRdb's processing. Of 25,000 to 30,000 clones listed, 15% to 20% were seen once; the top ten hold around 6.5%. Trimming took 1 base from V and 4 from J, leaving 6 bases between them. CDR1 and CDR2 (germline): SGHRS, YFSETQ. This CDR3 has 13 amino acids.

This chain uses TRBV5-1 with TRBJ2-1; D is unresolved. Source material: blood. The clonotype comes from a male donor with papillary thyroid cancer or a benign thyroid nodule (not recorded which). Some clones in this sample may be carry-over from other donors' samples. CDR3 coding DNA: TGCGCCAGCAGCTTGTGGCCTTACAATGAGCAGTTCCTC. This encodes CASSLWPYNEQFL.